Each of the 23 T cell receptor beta chains below was sequenced from the same sample in a study of blood T cell repertoires in COVID-19. Measured with immunoSEQ multiplex PCR; TCRdb has only the in-frame clones, and not every one. The sample holds about 310,000 clones, 80% to 90% seen once. Sequencing was performed on peripheral blood. These receptors were collected from a man between 50 and 59 years old with active or convalescent COVID-19.

This clone has only a few counts. The V call is TRBV30, the J call TRBJ1-1, with D tentatively TRBD1 (6 bases). The CDR3 contains 14 residues. With 2 bases removed from V and 1 base from J, the gap between germline ends came to 11 bases. Germline lookup yields CDR1 GTSNPN and CDR2 SVGIG (reference sequence). Here the CDR3 DNA reads TGTGCCTGGAGTTCGTGGACAGCGAACACTGAAGCTTTCTTT. Translating it yields CAWSSWTANTEAFF.

This chain joins TRBV30 and TRBJ2-2; D remains unclear. This CDR3 region has 13 residues. Germline V gene lookup returns CDR1 GTSNPN and CDR2 SVGIG (reference sequence). V was clipped by 3 bases and J by 5 bases, with 10 bases between them. CDR3 nucleotides: TGTGCCTGGAGAACCGGGTGGACCGGGGAGCTGTTTTTT. Amino acid sequence: CAWRTGWTGELFF.

About this clone: This same CDR3 is encoded by further DNA sequences in the sample. The V and J genes are TRBV18 and TRBJ1-2; 11 bases agree with TRBD1. The CDR3 has 15 residues. V shed 3 bases, J shed 3 bases, and the junction held 3 bases outside the gene matches. Germline CDR1 reads KGHSH; CDR2 reads LQKENI. CDR3 in amino acids: CASSPGQGAHYGYTF. The CDR3 DNA follows: TGTGCCAGCTCACCCGGACAGGGGGCTCACTATGGCTACACCTTC.

The chain uses TRBV28 and TRBJ1-6; unclear D gene. V lost 6 bases, J lost 0 bases, and 12 bases lay in between. Germline V gives CDR1 MDHEN, CDR2 SYDVKM. The CDR3 has 16 residues. CDR3: CASSRIRSSYNSPLHF. CDR3 nucleotide sequence: TGTGCCAGCAGCCGGATTCGGAGCTCCTATAATTCACCCCTCCACTTT.

A few counts support this clone. The V call is TRBV19, the J call TRBJ1-3; 7 bases fit TRBD1. Germline lookup yields CDR1 LNHDA and CDR2 SQIVND (reference sequence). The CDR3 runs to 15 residues. J gave up 0 bases and V 3 bases, and 2 bases lay outside the gene matches. CDR3 protein: CASSMGTASGNTIYF. The CDR3 nucleotides are TGTGCCAGTAGTATGGGGACAGCCTCTGGAAACACCATATATTTT.

The rearrangement uses TRBV10-3 and TRBJ1-6, with TRBD1 matching over 7 bases. V lost 10 bases to trimming and J lost 5 bases; unmatched junction nucleotides: 2. Germline CDR1 is ENHRY and CDR2 is SYGVKD. The CDR3 consists of 12 residues. CDR3 nucleotide sequence: TGTGCCAGCGGGACAGATAATTCACCCCTCCACTTT. Amino acid sequence: CASGTDNSPLHF.

The genes are TRBV5-4 and TRBJ2-1; TRBD1 aligns across 7 bases. The ends lost 6 bases at V and 5 bases at J; junction bases unmatched: 5. Germline V CDR1 and CDR2: SGHNT, YYREEE (reference sequence). CDR3 length equals 13 residues. The CDR3 spells CASTSDRNNEQFF. The CDR3, as DNA: TGTGCCAGCACCTCGGACAGGAACAATGAGCAGTTCTTC.

The chain couples TRBV19 to TRBJ1-1, with D tentatively TRBD1 (6 bases). Trimming cost V 3 bases and J 0 bases, with 20 bases left between them. The CDR3 totals 18 residues. Germline CDR1 LNHDA, CDR2 SQIVND (reference sequence). The CDR3 sequence is CASSIVIVTRGLNTEAFF. CDR3 DNA sequence: TGTGCCAGTAGTATCGTGATTGTTACTAGGGGGTTGAACACTGAAGCTTTCTTT.

This clone was seen only once. This chain uses TRBV7-2 with TRBJ1-1, with TRBD1 as a possible D gene (5 bases). V lost 5 bases and J lost 4, with 14 bases in between. The germline gives CDR1 SGHTA, CDR2 FQGNSA. This CDR3 spans 14 amino acids. The CDR3 bases are TGTGCCAGCAGCCCACCTCGGGGGGGCACTGAAGCTTTCTTT. Translating gives CASSPPRGGTEAFF.

J is TRBJ2-7 and V is TRBV5-6, with 8 bases matching TRBD2. Germline trimming cut 4 bases from V and 6 bases from J; bases unmatched to any gene: 12. This CDR3 contains 15 residues. The germline CDR1 and CDR2 sequences are SGHDT and YYEEEE. The CDR3 sequence: CASSGPGTSVSEQYF. DNA of the CDR3: TGTGCCAGCAGCGGCCCCGGGACTAGTGTCTCCGAGCAGTACTTC.

CDR3 protein: CASSSGLAGNHEQFF. CDR3 nucleotide sequence: TGTGCCAGCAGCTCGGGACTAGCGGGGAACCATGAGCAGTTCTTC. This chain joins TRBV11-3 and TRBJ2-1; 13 bases fit TRBD2. CDR3 size: 15 residues. After removal of 4 bases from V and 8 bases from J, the junction contained 5 bases not matched to a gene. Looked up from germline, CDR1 is SGHNT and CDR2 is YENEEA.

The table lists this clone with a few counts. The V call is TRBV19, the J call TRBJ2-7; no definite D call. V lost 3 bases to trimming and J lost 9 bases, with 15 bases between them. The CDR3 loop spans 13 amino acids. Germline CDR1 reads LNHDA; CDR2 reads SQIVND (reference sequence). In DNA, the CDR3 is TGTGCCAGTAGTATTGCCCCGTGGCGGATGCAGTACTTC. Amino acid sequence: CASSIAPWRMQYF.

This chain uses TRBV5-1 with TRBJ1-1; possible D gene TRBD1, 6 bases. V was shortened by 5 bases and J by 2 bases, with 10 bases between the two germline ends. The V gene's germline CDR1 is SGHRS and CDR2 YFSETQ. The CDR3 loop spans 13 amino acids. CDR3: CASRSTGNTEAFF. CDR3 DNA sequence: TGCGCCAGCAGGTCGACAGGAAACACTGAAGCTTTCTTT. Full variable domain (missing parts from reference TRBV5-1 and TRBJ1-1): KAGVTQTPRYLIKTRGQQVTLSCSPISGHRSVSWYQQTPGQGLQFLFEYFSETQRNKGNFPGRFSGRQFSNSRSEMNVSTLELGDSALYLCASRSTGNTEAFFGQGTRLTVV.

The chain uses TRBV5-6 and TRBJ1-2, with 7 bases identical to TRBD1. V was clipped by 4 bases and J by 1 base; unmatched bases: 10. CDR3 size: 16 residues. Germline V lookup: CDR1 SGHDT, CDR2 YYEEEE. The CDR3 DNA reads TGTGCCAGCAGCCGACTGGGGACAGAGGGTAACTATGGCTACACCTTC. It yields the protein CASSRLGTEGNYGYTF.

This chain uses TRBV30 with TRBJ1-2, with D perhaps matching TRBD1 (5 bases). Germline V gene sequence: CDR1 GTSNPN, CDR2 SVGIG (reference sequence). The CDR3 is 15 residues long. The germline V and J ends were trimmed by 0 bases and 7 bases, with 18 bases remaining between them. CDR3 sequence (DNA): TGTGCCTGGAGTGTAAGGGGCAGTCTCGGGCGTGGCTACACCTTC. Translating gives CAWSVRGSLGRGYTF.

The genes are TRBV4-1 and TRBJ1-5; maybe TRBD1 (5 bases). Trimming took off 0 bases at V and 3 bases at J, with 12 bases between the two ends. CDR1 and CDR2 (germline): MGHRA, YSYEKL. The CDR3 consists of 16 residues. DNA of the CDR3: TGCGCCAGCAGCCAAGATAGACAGCAATTCAATCAGCCCCAGCATTTT. This translates into CASSQDRQQFNQPQHF.

This clone was detected only once. The CDR3 spells CASSQRPSGGAVVDTQYF. The CDR3, as DNA: TGCGCCAGCAGCCAAAGGCCTAGCGGGGGGGCGGTTGTGGATACGCAGTATTTT. The rearrangement joins TRBV4-3 to TRBJ2-3; 12 nucleotides align to TRBD2. Germline assignment: CDR1 LGHNA and CDR2 YSLEER. V shed 2 bases, J shed 6 bases, and the junction held 12 bases outside the gene matches. There are 18 residues in the CDR3.

The chain joins TRBV5-4 to TRBJ1-1; 7 bases fit TRBD1. CDR1 is SGHNT and CDR2 is YYREEE in the germline V gene (reference sequence). Trimming took 0 bases from V and 0 from J; bases not matched to a gene: 8. The CDR3 spans 17 residues. For the CDR3, the DNA is TGTGCCAGCAGCTTGGCTTCCAGGGGGTGGATGAACACTGAAGCTTTCTTT. Residues: CASSLASRGWMNTEAFF. Full variable domain (outside the CDR3, taken from reference TRBV5-4 and TRBJ1-1): ETGVTQSPTHLIKTRGQQVTLRCSSQSGHNTVSWYQQALGQGPQFIFQYYREEENGRGNFPPRFSGLQFPNYSSELNVNALELDDSALYLCASSLASRGWMNTEAFFGQGTRLTVV.

This clone has a single count. The V and J genes are TRBV4-1 and TRBJ2-5; 15 bases fit TRBD2. V lost 0 bases, J lost 4 bases, and 9 bases stayed unmatched. The CDR3 runs to 19 residues. The germline gives CDR1 MGHRA, CDR2 YSYEKL. CDR3 nucleotides: TGCGCCAGCAGCCAAGATCGTAGGACTAGCGGGAGGGCCACAGAGACCCAGTACTTC. Translation: CASSQDRRTSGRATETQYF.

The chain has TRBV6-1 and TRBJ2-7, with 13 bases matching TRBD2. The V gene's germline CDR1 is MNHNS and CDR2 SASEGT. This CDR3 region has 19 residues. Losses at the gene ends were 3 bases for V and 3 bases for J; bases not matched to a gene: 14. The CDR3 reads CASSEEPGTSGVLIYEQYF. CDR3 coding DNA: TGTGCCAGCAGTGAGGAACCCGGGACTAGCGGGGTTCTTATCTACGAGCAGTACTTC.

The V gene is TRBV9, the J gene TRBJ1-2; D is uncertain. CDR1 is SGDLS and CDR2 is YYNGEE in the germline V gene. There are 13 residues in the CDR3. V dropped 0 bases and J dropped 3 bases, with 6 bases sitting between them. The CDR3 DNA follows: TGTGCCAGCAGCGTAGCGAGTGACTATGGCTACACCTTC. It specifies CASSVASDYGYTF.

The chain couples TRBV27 to TRBJ1-2; TRBD1 matches at 12 bases. The CDR3 runs to 15 residues. Germline CDR1 reads MNHEY; CDR2 reads SMNVEV (reference sequence). J was trimmed by 7 bases and V by 6 bases; bases with no gene match: 9. This CDR3 reads CASSSGTGGGFGYTF. CDR3 DNA sequence: TGTGCCAGCAGCTCCGGGACAGGGGGCGGTTTTGGCTACACCTTC.

J is TRBJ2-7 and V is TRBV11-2, with D possibly being TRBD1 (6 bases). From germline, CDR1 is SGHAT and CDR2 FQNNGV. V was trimmed by 4 bases and J by 3 bases, leaving 10 bases between them. There are 13 residues in the CDR3. The CDR3, as DNA: TGTGCCAGCAGCTGGGACAAAAACTACGAGCAGTACTTC. Translation gives CASSWDKNYEQYF.